This section outlines one T cell receptor (beta chain) sequence together with its context. Authors' analysis steps: By means of reference gene primer amplification, nucleated cell counts were estimated. Profiling relied on immunoSEQ multiplex PCR, and the TCRdb table lists in-frame clones only, not all of them. Clone size and V and J calls were adopted from that table, with D and trimming inferred from the DNA. The sample carries roughly 100,000 clones, 80% to 90% recorded once. The ends lost 4 bases at V and 7 bases at J; junction bases unmatched: 3. The CDR3 has 11 residues. Germline V gene lookup returns CDR1 DFQATT and CDR2 SNEGSKA (reference sequence). The sample is drawn from a study of blood T cell repertoires in COVID-19. Study at large: From T cells, B-cell-depleted T cells, or PBMCs came the material, which was cDNA or gDNA.

This TCR was sampled from a woman older than 75 with active COVID-19. The sequenced sample was peripheral blood. The chain links TRBV20-1 to TRBJ2-5; 7 nucleotides line up with TRBD1. The CDR3 DNA follows: TGCAGTGCTAATAACAGGGGGACCCAGTACTTC. Protein product: CSANNRGTQYF.